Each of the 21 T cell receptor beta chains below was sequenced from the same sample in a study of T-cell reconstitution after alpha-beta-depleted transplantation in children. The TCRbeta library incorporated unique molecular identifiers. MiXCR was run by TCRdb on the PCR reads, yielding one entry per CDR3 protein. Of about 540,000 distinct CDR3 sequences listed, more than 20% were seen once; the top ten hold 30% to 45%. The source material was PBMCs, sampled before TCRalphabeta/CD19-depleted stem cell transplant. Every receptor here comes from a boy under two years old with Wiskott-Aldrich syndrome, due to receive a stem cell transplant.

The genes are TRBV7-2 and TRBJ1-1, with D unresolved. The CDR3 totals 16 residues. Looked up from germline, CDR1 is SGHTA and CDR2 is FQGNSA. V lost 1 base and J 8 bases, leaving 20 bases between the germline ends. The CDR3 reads CASSLEVGVRPIEAFF. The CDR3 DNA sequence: TGTGCCAGCAGCTTAGAAGTCGGGGTCAGACCCATAGAAGCTTTCTTT. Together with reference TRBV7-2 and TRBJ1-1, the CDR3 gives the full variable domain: GAGVSQSPSNKVTEKGKDVELRCDPISGHTALYWYRQSLGQGLEFLIYFQGNSAPDKSGLPSDRFSAERTGGSVSTLTIQRTQQEDSAVYLCASSLEVGVRPIEAFFGQGTRLTVV.

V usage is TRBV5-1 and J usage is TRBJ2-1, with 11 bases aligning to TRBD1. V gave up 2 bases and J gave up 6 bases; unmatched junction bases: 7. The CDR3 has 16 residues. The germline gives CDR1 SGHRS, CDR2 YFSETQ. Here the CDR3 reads CASSFSLGTGGNEQFF. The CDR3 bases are TGCGCCAGCAGCTTTAGTCTGGGGACAGGGGGCAATGAGCAGTTCTTC.

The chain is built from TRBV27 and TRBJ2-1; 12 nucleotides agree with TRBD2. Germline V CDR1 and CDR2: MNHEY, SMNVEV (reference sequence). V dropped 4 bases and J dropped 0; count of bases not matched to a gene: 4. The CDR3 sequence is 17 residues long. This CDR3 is CASSSPTSGSSYNEQFF. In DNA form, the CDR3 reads TGTGCCAGCAGTTCCCCGACTAGCGGGAGCTCCTACAATGAGCAGTTCTTC.

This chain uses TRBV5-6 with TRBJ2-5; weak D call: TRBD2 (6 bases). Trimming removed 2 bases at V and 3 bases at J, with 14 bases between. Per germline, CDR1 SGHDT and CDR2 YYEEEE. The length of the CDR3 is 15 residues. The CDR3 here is CASSFSTSPEETQYF. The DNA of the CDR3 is TGTGCCAGCAGCTTTTCTACTAGCCCCGAAGAGACCCAGTACTTC.

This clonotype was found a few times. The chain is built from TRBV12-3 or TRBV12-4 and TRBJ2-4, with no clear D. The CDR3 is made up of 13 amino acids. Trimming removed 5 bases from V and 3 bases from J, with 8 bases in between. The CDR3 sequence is CASSVRSKNIQYF. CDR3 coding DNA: TGTGCCAGCAGTGTCAGGAGCAAAAACATTCAGTACTTC.

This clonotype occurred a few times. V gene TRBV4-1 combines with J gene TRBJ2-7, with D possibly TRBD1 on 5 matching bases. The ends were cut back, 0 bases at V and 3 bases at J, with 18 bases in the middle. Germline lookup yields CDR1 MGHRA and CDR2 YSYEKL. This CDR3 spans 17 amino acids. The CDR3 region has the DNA TGCGCCAGCAGCCAAGAACAACAGGTCCCTCTGATCTACGAGCAGTACTTC. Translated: CASSQEQQVPLIYEQYF.

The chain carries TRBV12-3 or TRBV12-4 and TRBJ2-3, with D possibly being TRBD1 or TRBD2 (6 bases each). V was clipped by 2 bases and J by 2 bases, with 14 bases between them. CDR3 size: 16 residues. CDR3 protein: CASSLLGGAPTDTQYF. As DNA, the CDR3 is TGTGCCAGCAGTTTACTCGGGGGCGCTCCCACAGATACGCAGTATTTT.

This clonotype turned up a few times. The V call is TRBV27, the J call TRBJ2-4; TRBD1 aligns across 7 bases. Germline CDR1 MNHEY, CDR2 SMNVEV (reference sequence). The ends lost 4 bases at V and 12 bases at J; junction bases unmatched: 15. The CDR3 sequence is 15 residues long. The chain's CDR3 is CASSSRQGRVGTQYF. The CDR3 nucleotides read TGTGCCAGCAGTTCTAGACAGGGAAGGGTGGGGACTCAGTACTTC.

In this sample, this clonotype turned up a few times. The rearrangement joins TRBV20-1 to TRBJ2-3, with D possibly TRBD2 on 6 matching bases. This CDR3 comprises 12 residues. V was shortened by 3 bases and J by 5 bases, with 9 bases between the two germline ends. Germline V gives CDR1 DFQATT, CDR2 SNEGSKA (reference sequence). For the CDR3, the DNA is TGCAGTGCTAGGAAGGAGGGAGATACGCAGTATTTT. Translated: CSARKEGDTQYF.

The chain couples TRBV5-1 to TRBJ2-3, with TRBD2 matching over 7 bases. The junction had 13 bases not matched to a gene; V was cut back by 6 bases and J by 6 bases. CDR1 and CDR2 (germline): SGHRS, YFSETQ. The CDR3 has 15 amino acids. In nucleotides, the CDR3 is TGCGCCAGCACCCGGGCGGGCGGGAGCTCCGATACGCAGTATTTT. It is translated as CASTRAGGSSDTQYF.

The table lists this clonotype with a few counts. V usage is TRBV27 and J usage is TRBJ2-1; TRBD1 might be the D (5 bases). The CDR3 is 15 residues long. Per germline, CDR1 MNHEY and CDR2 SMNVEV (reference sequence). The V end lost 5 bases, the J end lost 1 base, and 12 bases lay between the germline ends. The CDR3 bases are TGTGCCAGCAGTCCCGTAGGGGTATCCTACAATGAGCAGTTCTTC. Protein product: CASSPVGVSYNEQFF.

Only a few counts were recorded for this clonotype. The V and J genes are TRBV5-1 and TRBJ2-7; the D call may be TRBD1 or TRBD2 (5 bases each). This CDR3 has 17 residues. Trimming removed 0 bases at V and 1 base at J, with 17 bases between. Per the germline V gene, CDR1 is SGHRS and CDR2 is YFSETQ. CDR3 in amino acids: CASSLVLQAGVSYEQYF. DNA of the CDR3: TGCGCCAGCAGCTTGGTCCTACAGGCGGGTGTATCCTACGAGCAGTACTTC.

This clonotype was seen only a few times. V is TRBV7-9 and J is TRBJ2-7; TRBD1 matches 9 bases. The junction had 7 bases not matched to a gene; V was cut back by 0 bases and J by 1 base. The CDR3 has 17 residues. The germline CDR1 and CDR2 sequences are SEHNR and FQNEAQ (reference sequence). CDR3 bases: TGTGCCAGCAGCTTAGCCCTCCAGGGACAGGGATCCTACGAGCAGTACTTC. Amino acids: CASSLALQGQGSYEQYF.

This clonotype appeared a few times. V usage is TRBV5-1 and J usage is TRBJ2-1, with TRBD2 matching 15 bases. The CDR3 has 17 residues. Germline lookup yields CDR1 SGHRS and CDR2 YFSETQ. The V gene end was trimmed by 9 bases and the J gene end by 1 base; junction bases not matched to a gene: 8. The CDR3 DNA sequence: TGCGCCAAAGACGGGACTAGCGGGAGGAAGTCCTACAATGAGCAGTTCTTC. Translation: CAKDGTSGRKSYNEQFF.

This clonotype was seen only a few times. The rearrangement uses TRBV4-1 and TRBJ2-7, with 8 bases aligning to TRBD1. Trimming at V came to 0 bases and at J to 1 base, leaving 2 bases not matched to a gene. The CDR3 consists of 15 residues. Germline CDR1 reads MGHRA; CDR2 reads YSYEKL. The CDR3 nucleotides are TGCGCCAGCAGCCAAGATTGGGACAGGTCCTACGAGCAGTACTTC. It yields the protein CASSQDWDRSYEQYF.

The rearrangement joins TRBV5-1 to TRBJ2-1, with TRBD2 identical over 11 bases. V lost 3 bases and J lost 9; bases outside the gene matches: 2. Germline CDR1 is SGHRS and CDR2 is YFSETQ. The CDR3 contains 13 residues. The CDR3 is CASSSSGRLEQFF. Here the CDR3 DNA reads TGCGCCAGCAGCTCTAGCGGGAGGCTTGAGCAGTTCTTC.

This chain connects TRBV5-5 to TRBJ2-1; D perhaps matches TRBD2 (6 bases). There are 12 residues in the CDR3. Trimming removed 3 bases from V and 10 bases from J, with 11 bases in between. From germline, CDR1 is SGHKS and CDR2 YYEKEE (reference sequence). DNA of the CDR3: TGTGCCAGCAGCTCGGAGGGATACGAGCAGTTCTTC. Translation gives CASSSEGYEQFF.

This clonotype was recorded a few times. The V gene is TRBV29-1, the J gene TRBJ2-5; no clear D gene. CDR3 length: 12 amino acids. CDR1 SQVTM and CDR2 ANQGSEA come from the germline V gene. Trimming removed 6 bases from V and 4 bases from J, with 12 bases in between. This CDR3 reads CSVGVSGETQYF. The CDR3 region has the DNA TGCAGCGTAGGAGTCTCGGGAGAGACCCAGTACTTC.

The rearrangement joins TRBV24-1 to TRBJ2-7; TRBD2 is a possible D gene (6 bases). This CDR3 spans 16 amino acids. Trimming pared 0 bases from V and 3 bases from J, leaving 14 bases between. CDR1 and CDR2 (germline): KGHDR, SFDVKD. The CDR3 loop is CATSDLQLGGIYEQYF. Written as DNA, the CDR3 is TGTGCCACCAGTGATTTGCAACTCGGGGGTATCTACGAGCAGTACTTC.

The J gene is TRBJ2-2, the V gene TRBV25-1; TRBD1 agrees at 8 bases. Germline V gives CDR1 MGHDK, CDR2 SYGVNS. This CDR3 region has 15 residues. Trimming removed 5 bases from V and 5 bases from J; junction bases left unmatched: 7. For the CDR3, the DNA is TGTGCCAGCAGTTTTCGGACAGGGATTACCGGGGAGCTGTTTTTT. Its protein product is CASSFRTGITGELFF.

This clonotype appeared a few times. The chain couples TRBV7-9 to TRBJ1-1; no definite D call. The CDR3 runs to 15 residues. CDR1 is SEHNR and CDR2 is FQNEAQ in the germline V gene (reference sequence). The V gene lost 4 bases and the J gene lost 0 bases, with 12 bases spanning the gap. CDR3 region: CASSSPSSLNTEAFF. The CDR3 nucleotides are TGTGCCAGCAGCTCCCCCTCTAGCCTGAACACTGAAGCTTTCTTT.